A single sample is the source of the 32 T cell receptor beta chains below, sequenced in a study of blood T cell repertoires in COVID-19. Using immunoSEQ multiplex PCR, the repertoire was profiled, and TCRdb retains in-frame clones only, with some absent. Of tens of thousands of clones listed, over 55% were seen once; the top ten hold approximately 45%. The material sequenced was peripheral blood. All receptors derive from a woman over 75 with acute or convalescent COVID-19.

This sequence joins TRBV5-4 and TRBJ1-1; the match to TRBD1 covers 11 bases. The J segment lost 4 bases and the V segment lost 8 bases, leaving 7 bases of the junction unmatched. This CDR3 has 14 amino acids. Germline V gene lookup returns CDR1 SGHNT and CDR2 YYREEE (reference sequence). The CDR3 reads CASTGTGGITEAFF. The CDR3 DNA reads as TGTGCCAGTACCGGGACAGGGGGGATCACTGAAGCTTTCTTT.

The chain joins TRBV6-5 to TRBJ1-2; 7 bases match TRBD1. V shed 6 bases, J shed 4 bases, and the junction held 2 bases outside the gene matches. CDR1 is MNHEY, CDR2 SVGAGI, per germline. The CDR3 runs 12 residues. The CDR3 is CASRTGSYGYTF. The CDR3 bases are TGTGCCAGCAGGACAGGGAGCTATGGCTACACCTTC.

This sequence joins TRBV28 and TRBJ1-6, with D hard to call. V lost 4 bases and J lost 13, with 17 bases in between. This CDR3 is 14 amino acids long. Germline values: CDR1 MDHEN, CDR2 SYDVKM. DNA for the CDR3: TGTGCCAGCAGTTCCTACCAGGAGGGATCGCCCCTCCACTTT. Its protein is CASSSYQEGSPLHF.

The chain combines TRBV3-1 (or the pseudogene TRBV3-2) with TRBJ1-2; no definite D call. Germline assignment: CDR1 LGHDT and CDR2 YNNKEL (reference sequence). This CDR3 is 15 amino acids long. Deletions cut 1 base from V and 4 bases from J, with 13 bases between. For the CDR3, the DNA is TGTGCCAGCAGCCAAGGGAGCAGCGGCCGCTATGGCTACACCTTC. Protein product: CASSQGSSGRYGYTF.

The chain has TRBV12-3 or TRBV12-4 and TRBJ2-5; D gene unclear. The CDR3 consists of 11 residues. The germline V and J ends were trimmed by 5 bases and 4 bases, with 5 bases remaining between them. CDR3 residues: CASSNRETQYF. The CDR3 region has the DNA TGTGCCAGCAGTAATAGAGAGACCCAGTACTTC.

This chain uses TRBV27 with TRBJ2-2; D remains ambiguous. CDR1 and CDR2 from the germline V gene are MNHEY and SMNVEV (reference sequence). This CDR3 is 14 amino acids long. Trimming took off 3 bases at V and 1 base at J, with 6 bases between the two ends. The CDR3 reads CASSFLVNTGELFF. The DNA for the CDR3 is TGTGCCAGCAGTTTTCTAGTGAACACCGGGGAGCTGTTTTTT.

This chain links TRBV5-4 with TRBJ1-1; D might be TRBD1 (6 bases). The germline CDR1 and CDR2 sequences are SGHNT and YYREEE (reference sequence). Trimming stripped 3 bases from V and 1 base from J, with 7 bases between. This CDR3 has 13 residues. CDR3 loop: CASSSGQNTEAFF. The CDR3 nucleotides are TGTGCCAGCAGCTCGGGACAGAACACTGAAGCTTTCTTT.

V usage is TRBV27 and J usage is TRBJ2-7, with D maybe TRBD2 (5 bases). The CDR3 is 13 residues long. Trimming cost V 3 bases and J 1 base, with 7 bases left between them. Germline CDR1 is MNHEY and CDR2 is SMNVEV (reference sequence). As DNA, the CDR3 is TGTGCCAGCAGTTTCGGGAAATCCTACGAGCAGTACTTC. Encoded protein: CASSFGKSYEQYF.

J is TRBJ1-1 and V is TRBV30, with D perhaps TRBD1 (6 bases). The CDR3 runs to 12 residues. Germline V lookup: CDR1 GTSNPN, CDR2 SVGIG (reference sequence). With 3 bases removed from V and 12 bases from J, the gap between germline ends came to 17 bases. The CDR3 coding sequence is TGTGCCTGGAGCACAACAGGGAAAAGATCTTTCTTT. It specifies CAWSTTGKRSFF.

This clone has just a few counts. This chain links TRBV2 with TRBJ2-5; TRBD2 is a possible D gene (6 bases). V was shortened by 8 bases and J by 5 bases, with 12 bases between the two germline ends. This CDR3 has 12 residues. CDR1 is SNHLY and CDR2 is FYNNEI in the germline V gene. CDR3 DNA: TGTGCCAGCCGGGAGACGGGGGAGACCCAGTACTTC. The encoded protein is CASRETGETQYF.

The V gene is TRBV7-2, the J gene TRBJ2-7; 7 nucleotides agree with TRBD1. The CDR3 consists of 15 residues. Trimming at V came to 5 bases and at J to 0 bases, leaving 7 bases not matched to a gene. CDR1 is SGHTA, CDR2 FQGNSA, per germline. The CDR3, as DNA: TGTGCCAGCAGCCTCATGACAGGGAGCTCCTACGAGCAGTACTTC. As protein: CASSLMTGSSYEQYF.

The rearrangement uses TRBV5-1 and TRBJ2-1; weak D call: TRBD2 (5 bases). This CDR3 comprises 15 residues. The germline V gene has CDR1 SGHRS and CDR2 YFSETQ. The V end lost 2 bases, the J end lost 2 bases, and 11 bases lay between the germline ends. This CDR3 reads CASSFQTGTYNEQFF. DNA for the CDR3: TGCGCCAGCAGCTTCCAGACGGGGACCTACAATGAGCAGTTCTTC.

The rearrangement uses TRBV7-2 and TRBJ1-2; 7 positions agree with TRBD1. The CDR3 spans 13 residues. The trim removed 3 bases at V and 12 bases at J, leaving 10 bases unmatched. Germline assignment: CDR1 SGHTA and CDR2 FQGNSA. In DNA, the CDR3 is TGTGCCAGCAGCTTGTTACCGACAGGGCGGAACACCTTC. It yields the protein CASSLLPTGRNTF.

The chain employs TRBV30 and TRBJ2-3; 12 nucleotides align to TRBD2. J gave up 6 bases and V 6 bases, and 1 base lay outside the gene matches. The CDR3 runs to 12 residues. The germline gives CDR1 GTSNPN, CDR2 SVGIG (reference sequence). This CDR3 reads CACGLAGDTQYF. The CDR3 nucleotides are TGTGCCTGCGGACTAGCGGGGGATACGCAGTATTTT.

The gene calls are TRBV27 and TRBJ2-2, with a weak D call TRBD2 (5 bases). The CDR3 is 15 residues long. From germline, CDR1 is MNHEY and CDR2 SMNVEV (reference sequence). V was clipped by 2 bases and J by 1 base, with 8 bases between them. CDR3 nucleotide sequence: TGTGCCAGCAGTTTAAGAGGGATGAACACCGGGGAGCTGTTTTTT. Translated, it gives CASSLRGMNTGELFF.

The chain joins TRBV28 to TRBJ1-2, with D possibly being TRBD1 (5 bases). The CDR3 covers 12 residues. V was shortened by 6 bases and J by 5 bases, with 10 bases between the two germline ends. CDR1 is MDHEN and CDR2 is SYDVKM in the germline V gene. The CDR3 sequence is CASRKDTYGYTF. CDR3 nucleotide sequence: TGTGCCAGCAGAAAGGACACGTATGGCTACACCTTC.

The rearrangement uses TRBV10-3 and TRBJ1-3; D is undetermined. The germline CDR1 and CDR2 sequences are ENHRY and SYGVKD. CDR3 size: 17 residues. Trimming took 3 bases from V and 0 from J, leaving 15 bases between them. CDR3 amino acids: CAISEAPGWVSGNTIYF. DNA for the CDR3: TGTGCCATCAGTGAAGCCCCAGGATGGGTCTCTGGAAACACCATATATTTT.

The chain links TRBV5-4 to TRBJ2-5, with 7 bases lining up with TRBD2. Trimming removed 2 bases from V and 5 bases from J; junction bases left unmatched: 9. This CDR3 comprises 15 residues. The germline V gene has CDR1 SGHNT and CDR2 YYREEE (reference sequence). CDR3 nucleotides: TGTGCCAGCAGCTTCTGGCAGGCGGGAGTGGAGACCCAGTACTTC. This encodes CASSFWQAGVETQYF.

The chain combines TRBV2 with TRBJ2-5; 9 nucleotides align to TRBD2. Germline V CDR1 and CDR2: SNHLY, FYNNEI. V dropped 8 bases and J dropped 6; count of bases not matched to a gene: 13. The CDR3 length is 15 residues. The CDR3 is CASAAGGPQLKTQYF. Written as DNA, the CDR3 is TGTGCCAGCGCGGCGGGAGGGCCTCAATTAAAGACCCAGTACTTC.

The gene calls are TRBV28 and TRBJ2-1; TRBD2 might be the D (6 bases). CDR3 length: 14 residues. The V and J ends lost 7 bases and 6 bases respectively, with 16 bases between them. CDR1 is MDHEN, CDR2 SYDVKM, per germline. CDR3 residues: CASTLVGGANEQFF. Here the CDR3 DNA reads TGTGCCAGCACCCTCGTAGGAGGGGCCAATGAGCAGTTCTTC.

V and J are TRBV12-3 or TRBV12-4 and TRBJ2-2, with D perhaps TRBD2 (5 bases). Trimming stripped 3 bases from V and 10 bases from J, with 9 bases between. This CDR3 contains 12 residues. The CDR3 reads CASSFWGVELFF. The CDR3, as DNA: TGTGCCAGCAGTTTTTGGGGAGTGGAGCTGTTTTTT.

This clone was found a few times. This CDR3 reads CASSRYNEQFF. The CDR3 region has the DNA TGTGCCAGCAGCCGCTACAATGAGCAGTTCTTC. The chain carries TRBV6-5 and TRBJ2-1, with D uncertain. This CDR3 comprises 11 residues. Per germline, CDR1 MNHEY and CDR2 SVGAGI. Trimming stripped 6 bases from V and 3 bases from J, with 3 bases between.

For the CDR3, the DNA is TGTGCCAGCAGCTATAACCCGACAGGCGCGGGCTACAATGAGCAGTTCTTC. Amino acid sequence: CASSYNPTGAGYNEQFF. This rearrangement joins TRBV7-2 to TRBJ2-1; D might be TRBD1 (6 bases). V gave up 4 bases and J gave up 3 bases, with 19 bases separating them. The CDR3 spans 17 residues. The germline gives CDR1 SGHTA, CDR2 FQGNSA.

Regarding this clone: A read error may produce the germline difference seen at one junction end. The genes are TRBV6-6 and TRBJ2-1; no clear D gene. This CDR3 region has 12 residues. CDR1 and CDR2 (germline): MNHNY, SVGAGI (reference sequence). In nucleotides, the CDR3 is TGTGCCACCAGTGACACCAACAATGAGCAGTTCTTC. The encoded protein is CATSDTNNEQFF.

J is TRBJ1-4 and V is TRBV2; D gene unclear. Germline V gives CDR1 SNHLY, CDR2 FYNNEI. Trimming took 1 base from V and 0 from J, leaving 12 bases between them. The CDR3 runs 17 residues. The DNA of the CDR3 is TGTGCCAGCAGTGAAGGAGAAGAGGAAGCAACTAATGAAAAACTGTTTTTT. It codes for CASSEGEEEATNEKLFF.

The rearrangement links TRBV27 to TRBJ1-6, with D possibly matching TRBD1 (5 bases). CDR3 length: 12 amino acids. Trimming stripped 3 bases from V and 11 bases from J, with 8 bases between. The germline CDR1 and CDR2 sequences are MNHEY and SMNVEV (reference sequence). The chain's CDR3 is CASSFGGTPLHF. CDR3 nucleotide sequence: TGTGCCAGCAGTTTCGGGGGGACACCCCTCCACTTT.

This rearrangement joins TRBV2 to TRBJ1-2, with D hard to call. This CDR3 region has 12 residues. The V end lost 3 bases, the J end lost 5 bases, and 7 bases lay between the germline ends. Germline lookup yields CDR1 SNHLY and CDR2 FYNNEI. CDR3 region: CASSDGPYGYTF. DNA for the CDR3: TGTGCCAGCAGTGATGGCCCATATGGCTACACCTTC.

The CDR3 DNA follows: TGTGCCAGCAGTCGAGACAGGGCGCCTCCTGAAGCTTTCTTT. Amino acids: CASSRDRAPPEAFF. The rearrangement links TRBV3-1 (or the pseudogene TRBV3-2) to TRBJ1-1; 7 bases match TRBD1. J lost 6 bases, V lost 6 bases, and 10 bases had no gene match. In germline, CDR1 is LGHDT, CDR2 YNNKEL (reference sequence). The CDR3 spans 14 residues.

The chain has TRBV5-1 and TRBJ1-6; D remains unclear. The CDR3 spans 13 residues. Germline CDR1 and CDR2: SGHRS and YFSETQ. The V end lost 4 bases, the J end lost 10 bases, and 12 bases lay between the germline ends. CDR3 in amino acids: CASSLQIGSPLHF. The CDR3 DNA follows: TGCGCCAGCAGCCTGCAAATCGGGTCACCCCTCCACTTT.

The rearrangement links TRBV6-5 to TRBJ1-6; D is ambiguous. Germline values: CDR1 MNHEY, CDR2 SVGAGI. The CDR3 runs to 15 residues. Trimming left V 10 bases short and J 8 bases short, with 21 bases between. The CDR3 region is CAILRPGRVDSPLHF. Written as DNA, the CDR3 is TGTGCCATTCTCAGACCCGGGAGGGTGGATTCACCCCTCCACTTT.

The chain recombines TRBV9 with TRBJ2-2, with TRBD2 matching 14 bases. The CDR3 is 20 amino acids. CDR1 and CDR2 from the germline V gene are SGDLS and YYNGEE. Trimming took 0 bases from V and 6 from J; bases not matched to a gene: 13. Written as DNA, the CDR3 is TGTGCCAGCAGCGTAGTACCCGGGACTAGCGGGAGCCCTAGGTCCGGGGAGCTGTTTTTT. As protein: CASSVVPGTSGSPRSGELFF.

This clone was observed a handful of times. The V call is TRBV6-1, the J call TRBJ1-3, with unresolved D. Looked up from germline, CDR1 is MNHNS and CDR2 is SASEGT. The CDR3 consists of 17 residues. With 2 bases removed from V and 0 bases from J, the gap between germline ends came to 14 bases. CDR3 sequence: CASSEQLPRASGNTIYF. In DNA form, the CDR3 reads TGTGCCAGCAGTGAACAATTGCCGCGTGCCTCTGGAAACACCATATATTTT.